This entry lists 23 T cell receptor beta chains sequenced from one sample in a study of T cells in Graves' hyperthyroidism and ophthalmopathy. RNA transcripts yielded amplified TCR beta CDR3 regions. Using the HTBI primer set, a first-round RT-PCR was run on the TCR CDR3. Using its own MiXCR run on the multiplex PCR reads, TCRdb lists one record per CDR3 protein. The sample has about 130,000 distinct CDR3 sequences, 22% seen once. The specimen was blood. Receptor source: a woman aged 45-65 years with Graves' hyperthyroidism that later progressed to Graves' ophthalmopathy.

This chain connects TRBV20-1 to TRBJ2-1; a possible D gene is TRBD2 (6 bases). The germline V and J ends were trimmed by 7 bases and 9 bases, with 13 bases remaining between them. This CDR3 spans 11 amino acids. Germline V CDR1 and CDR2: DFQATT, SNEGSKA (reference sequence). CDR3 nucleotide sequence: TGCAGTGGCGGGATACGACCTGAGCAGTTCTTC. Amino acids: CSGGIRPEQFF.

This clonotype was counted a few times. This chain joins TRBV7-3 and TRBJ1-2; perhaps TRBD1 as D (6 bases). This CDR3 region has 18 residues. Germline-derived CDR1 and CDR2 are SGHTA and FQGTGA. Between the trimmed V and J ends, which lost 1 base and 3 bases, there was a span of 21 bases. CDR3 loop: CASSLRGRGGRFDYGYTF. In DNA, the CDR3 is TGTGCCAGCAGCTTAAGGGGGCGGGGGGGGCGTTTCGACTATGGCTACACCTTC.

This clonotype has ten or more counts. The CDR3 loop is CASSERGGGATDTQYF. CDR3 nucleotides: TGTGCCAGCAGTGAAAGGGGGGGGGGAGCCACAGATACGCAGTATTTT. The rearrangement links TRBV6-1 to TRBJ2-3; the D gene is possibly TRBD2 (7 bases). Trimming stripped 2 bases from V and 2 bases from J, with 14 bases between. The CDR3 length is 16 residues. Germline lookup yields CDR1 MNHNS and CDR2 SASEGT.

This clonotype occurred many times. V is TRBV11-2 and J is TRBJ1-4; D unresolved. Trimming removed 2 bases from V and 3 bases from J, with 10 bases in between. The CDR3 length is 15 residues. Germline-derived CDR1 and CDR2 are SGHAT and FQNNGV. The CDR3 DNA sequence: TGTGCCAGCAGCTTATTTCGACGGCCTAATGAAAAACTGTTTTTT. Its translation: CASSLFRRPNEKLFF.

This clonotype came up many times. The chain employs TRBV28 and TRBJ2-3, with a possible D match to TRBD1 (5 bases). This CDR3 has 16 residues. Germline CDR1 is MDHEN and CDR2 is SYDVKM. With 7 bases removed from V and 3 bases from J, the gap between germline ends came to 20 bases. CDR3 sequence: CASKSSRVGFTDTQYF. The CDR3 coding sequence is TGTGCCAGCAAGTCGTCCAGGGTGGGTTTTACAGATACGCAGTATTTT.

There are a few counts of this clonotype. This chain connects TRBV7-2 to TRBJ1-2; D might be TRBD1 (6 bases). The germline V gene encodes CDR1 SGHTA and CDR2 FQGNSA. Between the trimmed V and J ends, which lost 5 bases and 11 bases, there was a span of 21 bases. The CDR3 has 14 amino acids. The CDR3 protein is CASSPQDSRLLYTF. CDR3 bases: TGTGCCAGCAGCCCCCAGGACAGTCGCCTTCTGTACACCTTC.

The genes are TRBV20-1 and TRBJ1-2; D remains unclear. Germline assignment: CDR1 DFQATT and CDR2 SNEGSKA (reference sequence). The ends were cut back, 3 bases at V and 0 bases at J, with 11 bases in the middle. The CDR3 spans 14 residues. CDR3 residues: CSASLTVTNYGYTF. The CDR3 DNA reads TGCAGTGCTAGTTTAACAGTAACTAACTATGGCTACACCTTC.

The chain links TRBV7-2 to TRBJ2-5; 7 bases agree with TRBD1. The trim removed 4 bases at V and 4 bases at J, leaving 9 bases unmatched. Germline-derived CDR1 and CDR2 are SGHTA and FQGNSA. The CDR3 has 15 residues. DNA for the CDR3: TGTGCCAGCAGCTGGGCACAGGGGTTCGGAGAGACCCAGTACTTC. It codes for CASSWAQGFGETQYF.

At least ten counts were recorded for this clonotype. This chain links TRBV27 with TRBJ2-5; 15 positions agree with TRBD2. With V trimmed by 3 bases and J by 4 bases, 3 bases remained unmatched. The V gene's germline CDR1 is MNHEY and CDR2 SMNVEV (reference sequence). The CDR3 sequence is 16 residues long. The CDR3 DNA reads as TGTGCCAGCAGTTTGTCGGGACTAGCGGGGGGAGAGACCCAGTACTTC. It yields the protein CASSLSGLAGGETQYF.

This clonotype was recorded many times. Mismatch with germline at one junction end may stem from a read error. This chain joins TRBV7-6 and TRBJ2-2; tentative D call: TRBD2 (6 bases). The germline gives CDR1 SGHVS, CDR2 FNYEAQ. This CDR3 spans 15 amino acids. The CDR3 loop is CASSLAAANTGELFF. The CDR3 DNA follows: TGTGCCAGCAGTTTAGCGGCCGCGAACACCGGGGAGCTGTTTTTT.

This clonotype was seen at least ten times. The chain uses TRBV29-1 and TRBJ1-1, with D maybe TRBD1 (5 bases). Trimming cost V 6 bases and J 1 base, with 15 bases left between them. There are 14 residues in the CDR3. Germline assignment: CDR1 SQVTM and CDR2 ANQGSEA. The CDR3 sequence is CSVMTGTENTEAFF. CDR3 DNA: TGCAGCGTCATGACCGGGACTGAGAACACTGAAGCTTTCTTT.

This clonotype was counted ten times or more. The chain is built from TRBV18 and TRBJ1-1; D possibly corresponds to TRBD1 (5 bases). V was shortened by 8 bases and J by 5 bases, with 18 bases between the two germline ends. Germline values: CDR1 KGHSH, CDR2 LQKENI. The CDR3 has 14 amino acids. CDR3 nucleotide sequence: TGTGCCAGCGATGAGAGTCGGGGGAGAACTGAAGCTTTCTTT. Encoded protein: CASDESRGRTEAFF.

The sample holds many counts of this clonotype. The chain recombines TRBV20-1 with TRBJ2-5; 14 bases match TRBD2. This CDR3 has 16 amino acids. V was clipped by 0 bases and J by 4 bases; unmatched bases: 4. Germline-derived CDR1 and CDR2 are DFQATT and SNEGSKA (reference sequence). The CDR3 spells CSARDPGTSGRETQYF. As DNA, the CDR3 is TGCAGTGCTAGAGATCCGGGGACTAGCGGGAGAGAGACCCAGTACTTC.

The chain joins TRBV10-3 to TRBJ2-5; no clear D gene. V was clipped by 3 bases and J by 0 bases, with 8 bases between them. CDR3 length: 14 amino acids. CDR1 is ENHRY and CDR2 is SYGVKD in the germline V gene. The CDR3 spells CAISEQMYQETQYF. As DNA, the CDR3 is TGTGCCATCAGTGAACAGATGTACCAAGAGACCCAGTACTTC.

This clonotype was detected many times. This chain joins TRBV20-1 and TRBJ2-3, with TRBD2 matching 14 bases. The germline gives CDR1 DFQATT, CDR2 SNEGSKA (reference sequence). J gave up 4 bases and V 0 bases, and 12 bases lay outside the gene matches. The CDR3 covers 19 residues. CDR3 amino acids: CSARDFGLAGGPQADTQYF. DNA for the CDR3: TGCAGTGCTAGAGACTTCGGACTAGCGGGAGGACCACAGGCAGATACGCAGTATTTT.

This clonotype has a handful of counts. The V call is TRBV19, the J call TRBJ1-1; tentatively, D is TRBD1 (5 bases). CDR3 length equals 19 residues. The V gene's germline CDR1 is LNHDA and CDR2 SQIVND (reference sequence). Deletions cut 2 bases from V and 0 bases from J, with 22 bases between. CDR3 loop: CASSISGRRRGGLNTEAFF. The CDR3 coding sequence is TGTGCCAGTAGTATATCGGGTCGGCGAAGGGGAGGCTTGAACACTGAAGCTTTCTTT.

There are a few counts of this clonotype. The rearrangement uses TRBV20-1 and TRBJ2-7, with 8 nucleotides matching TRBD1. The CDR3 is 13 amino acids. The V gene end was trimmed by 6 bases and the J gene end by 4 bases; junction bases not matched to a gene: 8. Germline V gene sequence: CDR1 DFQATT, CDR2 SNEGSKA (reference sequence). CDR3 region: CSAPQGALYEQYF. The DNA of the CDR3 is TGCAGTGCGCCGCAGGGGGCGCTGTACGAGCAGTACTTC.

This clonotype was observed at least ten times. In DNA form, the CDR3 reads TGTGCCAGCAGCTTACGTACAGCGGGAGGCCTCCATACGCAGTATTTT. It specifies CASSLRTAGGLHTQYF. The rearrangement uses TRBV7-2 and TRBJ2-3; TRBD2 aligns across 9 bases. With V trimmed by 2 bases and J by 7 bases, 10 bases remained unmatched. The germline V gene encodes CDR1 SGHTA and CDR2 FQGNSA. This CDR3 spans 16 amino acids.

This clonotype occurred many times. The J gene is TRBJ1-2, the V gene TRBV11-2, with 7 bases fitting TRBD1. Germline trimming cut 2 bases from V and 8 bases from J; bases unmatched to any gene: 5. Per the germline V gene, CDR1 is SGHAT and CDR2 is FQNNGV. The CDR3 extends over 13 amino acids. CDR3 DNA: TGTGCCAGCAGCTTACGACAGGGCGTAGGCTACACCTTC. Its protein product is CASSLRQGVGYTF.

The table lists this clonotype with many counts. The V call is TRBV2, the J call TRBJ2-3; the D is unclear. Trimming removed 5 bases from V and 0 bases from J, with 15 bases in between. CDR3 length equals 16 residues. From germline, CDR1 is SNHLY and CDR2 FYNNEI. CDR3 sequence reads: CASSTRTATSTDTQYF. The CDR3 DNA reads TGTGCCAGCAGTACCCGGACGGCCACTAGCACAGATACGCAGTATTTT.

This clonotype was seen a handful of times. The rearrangement joins TRBV12-3 or TRBV12-4 to TRBJ1-5, with TRBD1 identical over 8 bases. The CDR3 length is 15 residues. V shed 2 bases and J 4 bases; nucleotides not matched to a gene: 4. CDR3 sequence reads: CASSLQGAINQPQHF. The CDR3 bases are TGTGCCAGCAGTTTACAGGGGGCGATTAATCAGCCCCAGCATTTT.

The V gene is TRBV6-2 or TRBV6-3, the J gene TRBJ2-2; D is perhaps TRBD2 (5 bases). This CDR3 region has 15 residues. CDR1 MNHEY and CDR2 SVGEGT come from the germline V gene. The V end was cut by 6 bases, the J end by 1 base, with 12 bases between. The CDR3 region is CASRDSSLNTGELFF. The CDR3 DNA reads as TGTGCCAGCAGGGACTCGTCCCTGAACACCGGGGAGCTGTTTTTT.

The CDR3 here is CAWGRLAGGSTDTQYF. CDR3 nucleotides: TGTGCCTGGGGCCGACTAGCGGGAGGAAGCACAGATACGCAGTATTTT. The chain joins TRBV30 to TRBJ2-3, with TRBD2 identical over 13 bases. CDR1 is GTSNPN and CDR2 is SVGIG in the germline V gene (reference sequence). CDR3 length: 16 residues. J was trimmed by 0 bases and V by 5 bases; bases with no gene match: 5.